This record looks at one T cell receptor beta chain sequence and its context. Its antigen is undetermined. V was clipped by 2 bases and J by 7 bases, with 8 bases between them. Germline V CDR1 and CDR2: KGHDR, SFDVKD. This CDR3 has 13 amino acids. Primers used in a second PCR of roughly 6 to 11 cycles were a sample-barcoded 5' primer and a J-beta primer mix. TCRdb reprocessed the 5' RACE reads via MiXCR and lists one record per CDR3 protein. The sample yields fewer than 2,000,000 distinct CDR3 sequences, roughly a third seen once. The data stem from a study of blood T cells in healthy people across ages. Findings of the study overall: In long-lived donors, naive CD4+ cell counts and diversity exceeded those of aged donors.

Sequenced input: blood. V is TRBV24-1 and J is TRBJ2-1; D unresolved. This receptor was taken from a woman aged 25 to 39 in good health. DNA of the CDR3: TGTGCCACCAGTGATTCCGCGTGGAATGAGCAGTTCTTC. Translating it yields CATSDSAWNEQFF.